This passage covers 11 T cell receptor beta chains from one sample sequenced in a study of T cell responses to AZD1222 COVID-19 vaccine. TCRdb's table, derived via immunoSEQ multiplex PCR, lists solely in-frame clones and lacks some. The data hold 90,000 to 140,000 clones, with around 89% observed a single time. Source: peripheral blood, taken on day 0 of AZD1222 vaccination. These TCRs come from an adult in good health.

The chain joins TRBV18 to TRBJ2-5, with D possibly being TRBD1 (6 bases). CDR1 is KGHSH, CDR2 LQKENI, per germline. V gave up 2 bases and J gave up 1 base, with 32 bases separating them. CDR3 size: 22 residues. The CDR3 nucleotides are TGTGCCAGCTCACCAAAATTATATCGGGGACCAGGGGAACAGGCGACCCAAGAGACCCAGTACTTC. This translates into CASSPKLYRGPGEQATQETQYF.

This chain links TRBV28 with TRBJ2-3; no reliable D call. Trimming stripped 2 bases from V and 6 bases from J, with 6 bases between. The germline V gene encodes CDR1 MDHEN and CDR2 SYDVKM. This CDR3 contains 12 residues. This CDR3 reads CASSLLRDTQYF. CDR3 bases: TGTGCCAGCAGTTTACTGCGGGATACGCAGTATTTT.

The CDR3 protein is CASSLGTVWDEQFF. Written as DNA, the CDR3 is TGCGCCAGCAGCCTGGGGACTGTCTGGGATGAGCAGTTCTTC. The gene calls are TRBV5-1 and TRBJ2-1; perhaps TRBD2 as D (6 bases). Trimming stripped 4 bases from V and 8 bases from J, with 16 bases between. Germline V gene lookup returns CDR1 SGHRS and CDR2 YFSETQ. This CDR3 is built from 14 residues.

V usage is TRBV21-1 and J usage is TRBJ2-1; the table's D call, TRBD1, was not checked against the DNA. TRBV21-1 is described as a pseudogene. The CDR3 extends over 19 amino acids. The CDR3 nucleotides read TGTGCCAGCAGCAAGGTAAAGAAGGGAGTCCGGACAGCATACAATGAGCAGTTCTTC. Its translation: CASSKVKKGVRTAYNEQFF.

The chain couples TRBV7-2 to TRBJ2-2; 9 nucleotides match TRBD1. The germline gives CDR1 SGHTA, CDR2 FQGNSA. This CDR3 comprises 15 residues. V lost 6 bases to trimming and J lost 6 bases; unmatched junction nucleotides: 8. CDR3 coding DNA: TGTGCCAGCAGACGGACCGGGACAGGGTCCGGGGAGCTGTTTTTT. It codes for CASRRTGTGSGELFF.

This clone was detected once. J is TRBJ2-7 and V is TRBV3-1 (or the pseudogene TRBV3-2); D is uncertain. V gave up 2 bases and J gave up 2 bases, with 10 bases separating them. The CDR3 has 14 amino acids. The germline V gene encodes CDR1 LGHDT and CDR2 YNNKEL (reference sequence). The CDR3 DNA sequence: TGTGCCAGCAGCCAAAGTTTAACAGCCTACGAGCAGTACTTC. Translated: CASSQSLTAYEQYF.

The CDR3 bases are TGTGCCTGGAGCCCGGGGGTAGAGAACTATGGCTACACCTTC. It translates to CAWSPGVENYGYTF. The V gene is TRBV30, the J gene TRBJ1-2, with TRBD1 as a possible D gene (5 bases). The ends were cut back, 3 bases at V and 2 bases at J, with 13 bases in the middle. The CDR3 is 14 residues long. CDR1 and CDR2 from the germline V gene are GTSNPN and SVGIG (reference sequence).

The chain's CDR3 is CASKERWEGYNEQFF. As DNA, the CDR3 is TGTGCCAGCAAGGAGAGGTGGGAGGGGTACAATGAGCAGTTCTTC. The genes are TRBV6-4 and TRBJ2-1, with TRBD2 identical over 7 bases. Per germline, CDR1 MRHNA and CDR2 SNTAGT. The CDR3 is made up of 15 amino acids. The ends lost 7 bases at V and 4 bases at J; junction bases unmatched: 10.

This clone was counted once. The chain recombines TRBV6-5 with TRBJ1-1; weak D call: TRBD1 (6 bases). V lost 8 bases to trimming and J lost 1 base, with 11 bases between them. The CDR3 loop spans 13 amino acids. Germline V gene data show CDR1 as MNHEY and CDR2 as SVGAGI. CDR3 sequence (DNA): TGTGCCAGCGTTAAAGGGGGGAACACTGAAGCTTTCTTT. Protein: CASVKGGNTEAFF.

This clone showed up just once. The CDR3 is CASSRGQYEQYF. CDR3 nucleotides: TGTGCCAGCAGCCGCGGACAGTACGAGCAGTACTTC. This chain links TRBV7-2 with TRBJ2-7; TRBD1 might be the D (6 bases). Germline CDR1 and CDR2: SGHTA and FQGNSA. This CDR3 region has 12 residues. V dropped 5 bases and J dropped 4 bases, with 9 bases sitting between them.

The J gene is TRBJ1-1, the V gene TRBV5-1; 7 bases align to TRBD1. CDR3 length: 14 residues. The V gene end was trimmed by 3 bases and the J gene end by 0 bases; junction bases not matched to a gene: 2. The germline V gene has CDR1 SGHRS and CDR2 YFSETQ. The CDR3 sequence is CASSWDSMNTEAFF. The DNA of the CDR3 is TGCGCCAGCAGCTGGGACAGTATGAACACTGAAGCTTTCTTT. The variable domain in full, completed from reference TRBV5-1 and TRBJ1-1, reads KAGVTQTPRYLIKTRGQQVTLSCSPISGHRSVSWYQQTPGQGLQFLFEYFSETQRNKGNFPGRFSGRQFSNSRSEMNVSTLELGDSALYLCASSWDSMNTEAFFGQGTRLTVV.